These T cell receptor beta chains were read from a single sample in a study of human T cells and chemical hapten exposure. In TCRdb, the RACE reads were re-called with MiXCR into one record per CDR3 protein. The data contain over 50,000 distinct CDR3 sequences, roughly 10% of them singletons. Sequences were derived from whole blood, sampled in connection with sensitization to the hapten diphenylcyclopropenone (DPC). The receptor source for this set is a woman in her thirties with alopecia areata. Some clones in this sample may be carry-over from other donors' samples. The CDR3 runs from the conserved cysteine through the conserved F or W. D genes are given only for firm matches. Size is stated for part of the rows, as once, few or many counts, or as a class when the clone is expanded.

NA | TRBJ2-3 | NA | TRBV27 | TGTGCCAGTTCCCCCCCTCTCTCTGTATGGGTGGAGGCAGATACGCAGTATTTT | CASSPPLSVWVEADTQYF
NA | TRBJ1-5 | many | TRBV6-5 | TGTGCCAGCACCGGAGTCAATGGGCCCCAGCATTTT | CASTGVNGPQHF
NA | TRBJ2-5 | few | TRBV12-3/TRBV12-4 | TGTGCCAGCAGTTTCTGGGGGGCGGGGGAGACCCAGTACTTC | CASSFWGAGETQYF
NA | TRBJ2-4 | NA | TRBV15 | TGTGCCACCAGCAGACCTAGACAGGCCGAAAACATTCAGTACTTC | CATSRPRQAENIQYF
NA | TRBJ2-5 | NA | TRBV11-2 | TGTGCCAGCAGCTTGGAACAGGGTTCTGAGACCCAGTACTTC | CASSLEQGSETQYF
NA | TRBJ2-3 | NA | TRBV5-1 | TGCGCCAGCAGCTTCGGCCGGGCTGGAGATACGCAGTATTTT | CASSFGRAGDTQYF
NA | TRBJ2-5 | many | TRBV29-1 | TGCAGCGTTGCGCCCCAACAAGAGACCCAGTACTTC | CSVAPQQETQYF
NA | TRBJ2-1 | NA | TRBV4-2 | TGTGCCAGCAGCCAAGAACCGGGGTATACCTACAATGAGCAGTTCTTC | CASSQEPGYTYNEQFF
NA | TRBJ2-7 | few | TRBV30 | TGTGCCTGGAGTGAGGCCCTCCGGAGGTCGAGCTCCTACGAGCAGTACTTC | CAWSEALRRSSSYEQYF
TRBD2 | TRBJ2-3 | few | TRBV7-2 | TGTGCCAGCAGCCCCCCGGAATCGCGGGGGTCCGGAACAGATACGCAGTATTTT | CASSPPESRGSGTDTQYF
TRBD1 | TRBJ1-4 | NA | TRBV28 | TGTGCCAGCAGTGATTCCGGGACAGTGCTTAATGAAAAACTGTTTTTT | CASSDSGTVLNEKLFF
NA | TRBJ2-1 | NA | TRBV11-3 | TGTGCCAGCAGCTCGACGACAGGACGCGTAACCAATGAGCAGTTCTTC | CASSSTTGRVTNEQFF
TRBD1 | TRBJ1-2 | few | TRBV7-9 | TGTGCCAGCAGCCCACCGGGACAGGGCCTGAGCTATGGCTACACCTTC | CASSPPGQGLSYGYTF
NA | TRBJ2-5 | NA | TRBV6-5 | TGTGCCAGCAGTTACTCGAGGGGGTCATTCCAAGAGACCCAGTACTTC | CASSYSRGSFQETQYF
TRBD2 | TRBJ2-1 | many | TRBV29-1 | TGCAGCGTTGCTGAGCGGGAGGCGTACTACAATGAGCAGTTCTTC | CSVAEREAYYNEQFF
TRBD1 | TRBJ1-2 | many | TRBV7-2 | TGTGCCAGCAGCCTAGGACAGGGACCCTATGGCTACACCTTC | CASSLGQGPYGYTF
TRBD2 | TRBJ2-3 | NA | TRBV5-1 | TGCGCCAGCCAAGGGACTAGCGGGGGACTTGCAGATACGCAGTATTTT | CASQGTSGGLADTQYF
NA | TRBJ1-2 | few | TRBV20-1 | TGCAGTGCTACTTCCACGAACGGGTATGGCTACACCTTC | CSATSTNGYGYTF
NA | TRBJ1-6 | NA | TRBV20-1 | TGCAGTGCTAAGGTCCAGGCCAATTCACCCCTCCACTTT | CSAKVQANSPLHF
TRBD2 | TRBJ2-1 | few | TRBV12-3/TRBV12-4 | TGTGCCAGCAGTTTAGTGGGACTAGCGGGGAGCGATGAGCAGTTCTTC | CASSLVGLAGSDEQFF
NA | TRBJ1-5 | many | TRBV6-2/TRBV6-3 | TGTGCCAGCAGTTCAAGTCCGGACCTCCGACAGCCCCAGCATTTT | CASSSSPDLRQPQHF
NA | TRBJ1-4 | many | TRBV24-1 | TGTGCCACCAGTGACCCCCGGACAGATCCTTATGAAAAACTGTTTTTT | CATSDPRTDPYEKLFF
TRBD2 | TRBJ2-3 | NA | TRBV2 | TGTGCCAGCAGTGCCGGGACTAGCGCTGCGGATACGCAGTATTTT | CASSAGTSAADTQYF
TRBD1 | TRBJ2-6 | many | TRBV20-1 | TGCAGTTCCCTTGCGACAGGGGGCCCGAGCCCTCCTGGGGCCAACGTCCTGACTTTC | CSSLATGGPSPPGANVLTF
NA | TRBJ2-5 | few | TRBV9 | TGTGCCAGCAGCGTAGATAGAGGATATGAGACCCAGTACTTC | CASSVDRGYETQYF
NA | TRBJ2-5 | many | TRBV20-1 | TGCAGTGCCTCCGGGACTCCTCTCGAGACCCAGTACTTC | CSASGTPLETQYF
NA | TRBJ2-5 | NA | TRBV6-2/TRBV6-3 | TGTGCCAGCAGTTACTCTAGACGAGCGCATGACCAGTACTTC | CASSYSRRAHDQYF
NA | TRBJ2-5 | few | TRBV20-1 | TGCAGTGCCACCCGGGGTAGCGGTAAAGAGACCCAGTACTTC | CSATRGSGKETQYF